These 15 T cell receptor beta chains share one sample of origin, sequenced in a study of T cell clones after liver transplantation. Only in-frame clones appear in the TCRdb table, and some are missing; sequencing was by immunoSEQ multiplex PCR. The sample consists of some 120,000 clones, 75% to 95% of them appearing once. The starting material was CD4+ T cells from blood, obtained 12 months after liver transplant. The receptors were sampled from a human patient who received a liver transplant. Part of the T cell pool may stem from the graft donor.

The V call is TRBV5-1, the J call TRBJ1-2; TRBD1 might be the D (6 bases). The ends were cut back, 0 bases at V and 3 bases at J, with 9 bases in the middle. The CDR3 consists of 14 residues. Per germline, CDR1 SGHRS and CDR2 YFSETQ. The CDR3 DNA is TGCGCCAGCAGCTTGGACCAGGGGCACTATGGCTACACCTTC. Translated, it gives CASSLDQGHYGYTF. The full variable domain, rest sourced from reference TRBV5-1 and TRBJ1-2, is KAGVTQTPRYLIKTRGQQVTLSCSPISGHRSVSWYQQTPGQGLQFLFEYFSETQRNKGNFPGRFSGRQFSNSRSEMNVSTLELGDSALYLCASSLDQGHYGYTFGSGTRLTVV.

V and J are TRBV12-5 and TRBJ2-7; no reliable D call. The CDR3 contains 14 residues. Trimming left V 1 base short and J 5 bases short, with 12 bases between. Germline CDR1 reads LGHNT; CDR2 reads FRNRAP. The CDR3 DNA reads TGTGCTAGTGGTTTGGGGCACGGAAGGGACGAGCAGTACTTC. This codes for CASGLGHGRDEQYF.

This chain links TRBV4-3 with TRBJ2-3; 10 nucleotides align to TRBD2. The CDR3 extends over 18 amino acids. V dropped 5 bases and J dropped 3; count of bases not matched to a gene: 14. Per the germline V gene, CDR1 is LGHNA and CDR2 is YSLEER. The DNA for the CDR3 is TGCGCCAGCAGCTACAGGGCCACCGGACTAGCGGATACAGATACGCAGTATTTT. The encoded protein is CASSYRATGLADTDTQYF.

The rearrangement joins TRBV28 to TRBJ1-2; D gene uncertain. CDR1 is MDHEN, CDR2 SYDVKM, per germline. CDR3 size: 14 residues. Deletions cut 6 bases from V and 3 bases from J, with 14 bases between. CDR3 sequence (DNA): TGTGCCAGCAGCCCAGGACGGTGGGACTATGGCTACACCTTC. This translates into CASSPGRWDYGYTF.

The chain employs TRBV28 and TRBJ2-5; D possibly matches TRBD1 or TRBD2 (5 bases each). With 4 bases removed from V and 0 bases from J, the gap between germline ends came to 6 bases. CDR3 size: 13 residues. CDR1 MDHEN and CDR2 SYDVKM come from the germline V gene. CDR3 amino acids: CASSWDDQETQYF. The CDR3 DNA reads TGTGCCAGCAGTTGGGACGACCAAGAGACCCAGTACTTC.

The rearrangement uses TRBV5-4 and TRBJ1-1; D uncertain. The CDR3 has 14 residues. With 3 bases removed from V and 0 bases from J, the gap between germline ends came to 9 bases. The germline V gene has CDR1 SGHNT and CDR2 YYREEE (reference sequence). CDR3 in amino acids: CASSSSGLNTEAFF. Here the CDR3 DNA reads TGTGCCAGCAGCTCCTCGGGGTTGAACACTGAAGCTTTCTTT. Full variable domain (outside the CDR3, taken from reference TRBV5-4 and TRBJ1-1): ETGVTQSPTHLIKTRGQQVTLRCSSQSGHNTVSWYQQALGQGPQFIFQYYREEENGRGNFPPRFSGLQFPNYSSELNVNALELDDSALYLCASSSSGLNTEAFFGQGTRLTVV.

The chain carries TRBV5-6 and TRBJ2-3, with D maybe TRBD2 (5 bases). In germline, CDR1 is SGHDT, CDR2 YYEEEE. V was cut by 0 bases and J by 8 bases, with 10 bases left in between. The CDR3 contains 13 residues. The CDR3 nucleotides are TGTGCCAGCAGCTTGGATGTGGAGGTTACGCAGTATTTT. Protein sequence: CASSLDVEVTQYF.

The rearrangement links TRBV5-1 to TRBJ2-2, with D hard to call. CDR3 length equals 14 residues. Germline-derived CDR1 and CDR2 are SGHRS and YFSETQ. V lost 5 bases and J 3 bases, leaving 11 bases between the germline ends. CDR3 residues: CASRAIGYTGELFF. CDR3 sequence (DNA): TGCGCCAGCAGGGCGATAGGGTACACCGGGGAGCTGTTTTTT.

Details on this clone: Other DNA sequences of this sample code for an identical CDR3. The V call is TRBV12-5, the J call TRBJ2-1, with 7 bases identical to TRBD1. CDR3 length equals 12 residues. V gave up 1 base and J gave up 10 bases; unmatched junction bases: 1. Germline lookup yields CDR1 LGHNT and CDR2 FRNRAP. Here the CDR3 reads CASGLGDREQFF. In nucleotides, the CDR3 is TGTGCTAGTGGTTTGGGGGACAGAGAGCAGTTCTTC.

The gene calls are TRBV11-3 and TRBJ2-5; 13 bases are shared with TRBD2. The V gene end was trimmed by 5 bases and the J gene end by 4 bases; junction bases not matched to a gene: 7. Germline-derived CDR1 and CDR2 are SGHNT and YENEEA. This CDR3 has 16 residues. The CDR3 region is CASSRTSGRAAETQYF. The CDR3, as DNA: TGTGCCAGCAGCCGTACTAGCGGGAGGGCCGCAGAGACCCAGTACTTC.

The chain joins TRBV28 to TRBJ1-4; no clear D. Trimming shortened V by 5 bases and J by 4 bases, and 17 bases separated the two germline ends. Germline-derived CDR1 and CDR2 are MDHEN and SYDVKM. CDR3 length equals 16 residues. CDR3 DNA: TGTGCCAGCAGTCTCACTTCTAGGGCGCTTAATGAAAAACTGTTTTTT. Protein product: CASSLTSRALNEKLFF.

V is TRBV5-5 and J is TRBJ1-2; unclear D gene. CDR3 length: 15 residues. V was shortened by 0 bases and J by 4 bases, with 13 bases between the two germline ends. Germline CDR1 reads SGHKS; CDR2 reads YYEKEE (reference sequence). The CDR3 region has the DNA TGTGCCAGCAGCTTGGAGCGGGAGTCTGTCTATGGCTACACCTTC. The encoded protein is CASSLERESVYGYTF.

The gene calls are TRBV11-1 and TRBJ2-2; D gene uncertain. V gave up 1 base and J gave up 6 bases, with 3 bases separating them. The CDR3 totals 12 residues. Germline V lookup: CDR1 SGHAT, CDR2 FQDESV (reference sequence). The CDR3 is CASSLDPGELFF. The CDR3 nucleotides read TGTGCCAGCAGCTTAGATCCCGGGGAGCTGTTTTTT.

The chain couples TRBV6-5 to TRBJ2-7; D possibly corresponds to TRBD1 (5 bases). The CDR3 contains 14 residues. Between the trimmed V and J ends, which lost 2 bases and 6 bases, there was a span of 14 bases. The germline V gene has CDR1 MNHEY and CDR2 SVGAGI. CDR3 sequence reads: CASSYGAASTEQYF. DNA for the CDR3: TGTGCCAGCAGTTACGGGGCCGCTTCTACCGAGCAGTACTTC.

The gene calls are TRBV28 and TRBJ2-4, with D perhaps TRBD2 (6 bases). Between the trimmed V and J ends, which lost 5 bases and 7 bases, there was a span of 18 bases. Germline assignment: CDR1 MDHEN and CDR2 SYDVKM. CDR3 length equals 15 residues. CDR3 sequence reads: CASSARGDSGNIQYF. The CDR3 nucleotides read TGTGCCAGCAGTGCCCGTGGGGACTCCGGGAACATTCAGTACTTC. The variable domain in full, completed from reference TRBV28 and TRBJ2-4, reads DVKVTQSSRYLVKRTGEKVFLECVQDMDHENMFWYRQDPGLGLRLIYFSYDVKMKEKGDIPEGYSVSREKKERFSLILESASTNQTSMYLCASSARGDSGNIQYFGAGTRLSVL.